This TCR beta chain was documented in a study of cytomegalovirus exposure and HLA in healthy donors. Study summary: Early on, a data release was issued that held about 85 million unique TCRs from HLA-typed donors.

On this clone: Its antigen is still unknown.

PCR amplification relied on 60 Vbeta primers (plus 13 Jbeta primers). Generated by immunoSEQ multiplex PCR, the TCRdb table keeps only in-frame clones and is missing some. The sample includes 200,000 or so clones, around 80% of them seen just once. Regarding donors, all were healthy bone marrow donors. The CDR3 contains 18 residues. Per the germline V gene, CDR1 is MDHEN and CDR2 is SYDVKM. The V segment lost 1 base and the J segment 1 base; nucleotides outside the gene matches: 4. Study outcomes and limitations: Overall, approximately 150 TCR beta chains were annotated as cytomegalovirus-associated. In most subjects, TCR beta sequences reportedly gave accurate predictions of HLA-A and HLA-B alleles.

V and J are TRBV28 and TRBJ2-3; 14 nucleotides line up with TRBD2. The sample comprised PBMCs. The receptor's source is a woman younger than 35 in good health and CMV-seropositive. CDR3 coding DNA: TGTGCCAGCAGTTTATCCGGGACTAGCGGGGGAGGCACAGATACGCAGTATTTT. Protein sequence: CASSLSGTSGGGTDTQYF.